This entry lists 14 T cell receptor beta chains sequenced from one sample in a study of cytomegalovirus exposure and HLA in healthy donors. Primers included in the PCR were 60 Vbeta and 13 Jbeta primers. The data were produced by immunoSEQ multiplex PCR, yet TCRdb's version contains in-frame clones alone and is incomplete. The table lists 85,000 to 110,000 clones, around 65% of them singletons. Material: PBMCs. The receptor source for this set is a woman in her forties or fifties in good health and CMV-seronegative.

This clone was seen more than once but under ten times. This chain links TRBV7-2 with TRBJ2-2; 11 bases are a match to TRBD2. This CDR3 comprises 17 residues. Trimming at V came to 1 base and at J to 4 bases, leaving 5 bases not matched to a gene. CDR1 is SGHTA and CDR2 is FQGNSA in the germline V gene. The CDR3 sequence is CASSLGVAGGVTGELFF. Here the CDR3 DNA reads TGTGCCAGCAGCTTAGGAGTAGCGGGAGGGGTCACCGGGGAGCTGTTTTTT.

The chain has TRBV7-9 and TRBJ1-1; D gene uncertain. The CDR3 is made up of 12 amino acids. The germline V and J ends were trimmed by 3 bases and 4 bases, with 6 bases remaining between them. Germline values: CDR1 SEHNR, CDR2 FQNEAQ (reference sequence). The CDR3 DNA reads TGTGCCAGCAGCTTTCACTCCACTGAAGCTTTCTTT. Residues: CASSFHSTEAFF.

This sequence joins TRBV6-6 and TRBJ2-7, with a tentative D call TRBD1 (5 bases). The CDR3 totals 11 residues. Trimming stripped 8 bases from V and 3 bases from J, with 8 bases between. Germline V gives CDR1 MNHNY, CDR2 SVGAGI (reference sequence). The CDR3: CASRDSYEQYF. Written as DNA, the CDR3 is TGTGCCAGCCGAGACAGCTACGAGCAGTACTTC.

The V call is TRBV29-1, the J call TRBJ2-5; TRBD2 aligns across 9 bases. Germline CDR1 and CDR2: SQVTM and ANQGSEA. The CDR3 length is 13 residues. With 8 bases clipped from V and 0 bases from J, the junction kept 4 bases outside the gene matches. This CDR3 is CSYAGGYQETQYF. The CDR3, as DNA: TGCAGCTACGCGGGAGGGTACCAAGAGACCCAGTACTTC.

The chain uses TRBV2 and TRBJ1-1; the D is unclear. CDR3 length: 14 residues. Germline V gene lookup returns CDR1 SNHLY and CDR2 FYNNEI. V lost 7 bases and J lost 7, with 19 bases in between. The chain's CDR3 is CASIPTGPGNEAFF. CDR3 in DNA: TGTGCCAGCATTCCGACCGGACCCGGGAATGAAGCTTTCTTT.

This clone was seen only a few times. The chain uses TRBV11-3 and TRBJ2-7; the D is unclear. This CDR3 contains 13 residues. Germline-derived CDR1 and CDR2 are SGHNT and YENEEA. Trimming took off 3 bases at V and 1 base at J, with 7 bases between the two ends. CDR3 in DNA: TGTGCCAGCAGCTTTGCGGATTCCTACGAGCAGTACTTC. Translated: CASSFADSYEQYF.

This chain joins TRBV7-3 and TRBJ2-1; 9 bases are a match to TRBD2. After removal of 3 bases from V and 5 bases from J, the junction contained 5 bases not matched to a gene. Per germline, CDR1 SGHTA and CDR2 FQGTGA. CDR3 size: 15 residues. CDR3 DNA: TGTGCCAGCAGCTTCGGGGGACTAGCCAACAATGAGCAGTTCTTC. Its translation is CASSFGGLANNEQFF.

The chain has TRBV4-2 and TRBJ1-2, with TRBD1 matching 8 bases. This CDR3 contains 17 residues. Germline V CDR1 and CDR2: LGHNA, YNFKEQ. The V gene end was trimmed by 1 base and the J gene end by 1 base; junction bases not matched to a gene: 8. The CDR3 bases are TGTGCCAGCAGCCAAGTGGGGACAGGAGCAGATAACTATGGCTACACCTTC. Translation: CASSQVGTGADNYGYTF.

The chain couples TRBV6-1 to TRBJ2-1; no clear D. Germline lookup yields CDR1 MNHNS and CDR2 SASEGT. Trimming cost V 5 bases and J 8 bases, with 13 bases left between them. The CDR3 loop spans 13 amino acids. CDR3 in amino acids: CASSSYRVHEQFF. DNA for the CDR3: TGTGCCAGCAGTTCTTATCGGGTCCATGAGCAGTTCTTC.

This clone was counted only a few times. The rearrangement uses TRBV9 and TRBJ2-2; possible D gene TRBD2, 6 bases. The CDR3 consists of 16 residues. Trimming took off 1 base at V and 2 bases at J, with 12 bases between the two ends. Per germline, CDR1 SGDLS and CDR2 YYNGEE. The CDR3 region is CASSVSVAVNTGELFF. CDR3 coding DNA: TGTGCCAGCAGCGTATCAGTAGCGGTCAACACCGGGGAGCTGTTTTTT.

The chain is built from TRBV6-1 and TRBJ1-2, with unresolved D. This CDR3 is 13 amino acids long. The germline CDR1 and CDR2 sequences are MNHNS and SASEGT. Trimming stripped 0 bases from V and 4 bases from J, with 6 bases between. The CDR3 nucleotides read TGTGCCAGCAGTGAAGCCCAGGTCTATGGCTACACCTTC. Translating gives CASSEAQVYGYTF.

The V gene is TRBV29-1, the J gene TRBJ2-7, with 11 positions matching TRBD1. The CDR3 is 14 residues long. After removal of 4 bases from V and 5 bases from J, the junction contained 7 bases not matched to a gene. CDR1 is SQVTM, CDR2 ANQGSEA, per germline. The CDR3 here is CSVVFRDRGNEQYF. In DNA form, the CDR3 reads TGCAGCGTTGTTTTCCGGGACAGGGGGAACGAGCAGTACTTC.

This chain's CDR3 is CASSLGGGGQGSSYEQYF. The CDR3 region has the DNA TGTGCCAGCAGCTTAGGAGGGGGGGGACAGGGGAGCTCCTACGAGCAGTACTTC. The chain employs TRBV7-8 and TRBJ2-5; 10 bases are shared with TRBD1. With the DNA end fitting TRBJ2-7 better, the J assignment may be wrong. Germline loops: CDR1 SGHVS, CDR2 FQNEAQ. This CDR3 contains 18 residues.

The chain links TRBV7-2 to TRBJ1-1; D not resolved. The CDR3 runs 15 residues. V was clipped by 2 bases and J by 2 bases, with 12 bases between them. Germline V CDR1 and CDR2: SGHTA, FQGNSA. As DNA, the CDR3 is TGTGCCAGCAGCTTAAGCCTCCGGGTTAACACTGAAGCTTTCTTT. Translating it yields CASSLSLRVNTEAFF.